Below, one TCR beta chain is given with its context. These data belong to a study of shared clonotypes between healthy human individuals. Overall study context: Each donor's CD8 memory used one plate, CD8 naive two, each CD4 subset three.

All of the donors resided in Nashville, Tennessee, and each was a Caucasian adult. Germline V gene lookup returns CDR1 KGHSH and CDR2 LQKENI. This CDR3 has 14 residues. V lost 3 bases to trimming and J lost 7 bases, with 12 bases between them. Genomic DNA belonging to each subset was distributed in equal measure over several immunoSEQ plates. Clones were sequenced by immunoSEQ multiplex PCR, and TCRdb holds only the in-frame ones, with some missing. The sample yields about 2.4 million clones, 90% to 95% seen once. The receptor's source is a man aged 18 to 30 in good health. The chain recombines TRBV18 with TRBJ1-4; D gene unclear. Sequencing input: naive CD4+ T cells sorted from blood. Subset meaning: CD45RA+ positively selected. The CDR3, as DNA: TGTGCCAGCTCACCTCCTAGTCCCCTTGAAAAACTGTTTTTT. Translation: CASSPPSPLEKLFF.